This T cell receptor (beta chain) derives from a study of regulatory T cells in long-lasting Graves disease. General study findings and limits: The TCR repertoire of persistent Graves' patients was less diverse than that of newly diagnosed ones.

With iRepertoire HTBI primers and Arm-PCR of CDR3 regions, TCR beta libraries were built. TCRdb re-called the multiplex PCR reads through MiXCR, storing one row per CDR3 protein. There are fewer than 400,000 distinct CDR3 sequences in the sample; 15% to 20% occur only once, and about 39% lies in the top ten. Time point indicated: newly diagnosed GD, antithyroid drugs for less than 3 months. After RNA was extracted from PBMCs, the TCR library was made from it. This clonotype has just a few counts. Antigen specificity is unknown. CDR3 length equals 14 residues. The germline V gene has CDR1 MNHEY and CDR2 SVGAGI. Trimming removed 0 bases at V and 7 bases at J, with 9 bases between.

The sample consisted of peripheral blood mononuclear cells (PBMCs), taken at new diagnosis, from a patient treated with antithyroid drugs. This receptor was identified in a female donor with Graves disease. The genes are TRBV6-5 and TRBJ1-4, with unresolved D. The CDR3 loop reads CASSYSMWGEKLFF. CDR3 sequence (DNA): TGTGCCAGCAGTTACTCGATGTGGGGTGAAAAACTGTTTTTT.